Detailed here is one T cell receptor (beta chain). Its specificity is unknown. The method was immunoSEQ multiplex PCR; TCRdb's version includes in-frame clones alone and lacks a portion of them. The sample records 55,000 to 75,000 clones, 86% being singletons. Autoimmune disease history or systemic immunosuppression meant exclusion. Sampled blood was obtained at baseline, cycle 4 day 1, and cycle 7 day 1. The source of the sample is a study of OX40 agonist ivuxolimab in advanced cancers. Points from the study as a whole: Antigen specificity of clonally expanded peripheral T cells was not established.

The sample was CD4+ or CD8+ T cells sorted from blood, taken in a trial of the OX40 agonist ivuxolimab. This TCR derives from an adult with an advanced solid tumor such as melanoma, head and neck, liver or kidney cancer.

The CDR3 loop is CASSIQGVEQYF. The CDR3 DNA sequence: TGTGCCAGCAGTATACAGGGAGTCGAGCAGTACTTC. The J gene is TRBJ2-7, the V gene TRBV6-5; tentatively, D is TRBD1 (6 bases). Germline lookup yields CDR1 MNHEY and CDR2 SVGAGI. Trimming shortened V by 5 bases and J by 6 bases, and 11 bases separated the two germline ends. This CDR3 is 12 amino acids long.